This T cell receptor beta chain was observed in a study of cytomegalovirus exposure and HLA in healthy donors. PCR involved 60 Vbeta and 13 Jbeta primers. Sequencing used immunoSEQ multiplex PCR; TCRdb keeps in-frame clones, though not all of them. The sample lists about 150,000 clones, about 88% seen once, with roughly 1.8% in the top ten. Germline V gene data show CDR1 as SQVTM and CDR2 as ANQGSEA. The CDR3 loop spans 14 amino acids. V was trimmed by 5 bases and J by 0 bases, leaving 13 bases between them. Study-wide findings and caveats: By a later analysis, the bulk of CMV-associated TCR beta chains appeared HLA-restricted.

Comment on this clone: Its antigen is as yet unknown.

The chain uses TRBV29-1 and TRBJ2-5; D gene uncertain. The sequence came from a woman aged 18-29 years in good health and CMV-seronegative. Source material: PBMCs. CDR3 nucleotides: TGCAGCGTTTGTGACGCGGCAGACCAAGAGACCCAGTACTTC. Its translation: CSVCDAADQETQYF.